The rows below give T cell receptor beta chains drawn from one sample of a study of blood T cell repertoires in COVID-19. Repertoires were generated with immunoSEQ multiplex PCR, while TCRdb's copy carries only in-frame clones and drops some. In the table there are around 99,000 clones, 90% of which are singletons. Sequenced material: peripheral blood. The source of these receptors is a man in his fifties with acute or convalescent COVID-19. Both conserved end residues are part of each CDR3. Each record gives: D gene, clone size, V gene, J gene, CDR3 protein, CDR3 DNA. A D gene is named only where the DNA matches it firmly. The listing skips clone size in some rows; elsewhere it reads once, few, many or a size class.

D gene: TRBD2; clone size: NA; V gene: TRBV30; J gene: TRBJ2-5; CDR3 protein: CAWSFAGGPGETQYF; CDR3 DNA: TGTGCCTGGAGTTTTGCGGGAGGGCCGGGGGAGACCCAGTACTTC
D gene: TRBD1; clone size: NA; V gene: TRBV9; J gene: TRBJ2-5; CDR3 protein: CASSVEGARETQYF; CDR3 DNA: TGTGCCAGCAGCGTAGAGGGGGCGAGGGAGACCCAGTACTTC
D gene: TRBD2; clone size: NA; V gene: TRBV12-5; J gene: TRBJ2-3; CDR3 protein: CASGLRTSGRTDTQYF; CDR3 DNA: TGTGCTAGTGGTCTGCGGACTAGCGGGCGCACAGATACGCAGTATTTT
D gene: NA; clone size: NA; V gene: TRBV5-5; J gene: TRBJ2-7; CDR3 protein: CASSLAAPSTYEQYF; CDR3 DNA: TGTGCCAGCAGTTTAGCGGCCCCGAGCACCTACGAGCAGTACTTC
D gene: TRBD2; clone size: NA; V gene: TRBV7-9; J gene: TRBJ2-3; CDR3 protein: CASSPPSGRPLEPDTQYF; CDR3 DNA: TGTGCCAGCAGCCCACCTAGCGGGAGGCCCCTAGAGCCAGATACGCAGTATTTT
D gene: NA; clone size: NA; V gene: TRBV5-1; J gene: TRBJ1-5; CDR3 protein: CASSGGDNQPQHF; CDR3 DNA: TGCGCCAGCAGCGGCGGGGACAATCAGCCCCAGCATTTT
D gene: NA; clone size: NA; V gene: TRBV30; J gene: TRBJ1-2; CDR3 protein: CAWSFHRESSYGYTF; CDR3 DNA: TGTGCCTGGAGCTTCCACAGGGAGAGCAGCTATGGCTACACCTTC
D gene: TRBD1; clone size: once; V gene: TRBV10-2; J gene: TRBJ1-4; CDR3 protein: CASSETQGAGEKLFF; CDR3 DNA: TGCGCCAGCAGTGAGACTCAGGGGGCAGGTGAAAAACTGTTTTTT
D gene: NA; clone size: NA; V gene: TRBV7-9; J gene: TRBJ2-3; CDR3 protein: CASSLERGRSDTQYF; CDR3 DNA: TGTGCCAGCAGCTTAGAAAGGGGCCGGTCAGATACGCAGTATTTT
D gene: NA; clone size: once; V gene: TRBV21-1; J gene: TRBJ1-1; CDR3 protein: CASNLQGPRGNTEAFF; CDR3 DNA: TGTGCCAGCAACCTCCAGGGGCCTCGGGGGAACACTGAAGCTTTCTTT
D gene: NA; clone size: NA; V gene: TRBV18; J gene: TRBJ2-3; CDR3 protein: CASSPTLATASTDTQYF; CDR3 DNA: TGTGCCAGCTCACCAACGTTAGCAACCGCTAGCACAGATACGCAGTATTTT
D gene: NA; clone size: few; V gene: TRBV9; J gene: TRBJ1-3; CDR3 protein: CASSGGPGDFSGNTIYF; CDR3 DNA: TGTGCCAGCAGCGGCGGCCCCGGTGACTTCTCTGGAAACACCATATATTTT
D gene: NA; clone size: NA; V gene: TRBV6-5; J gene: TRBJ1-6; CDR3 protein: CASSYSSQNNSPLHF; CDR3 DNA: TGTGCCAGCAGTTACTCAAGTCAGAATAATTCACCCCTCCACTTT
D gene: NA; clone size: NA; V gene: TRBV30; J gene: TRBJ2-7; CDR3 protein: CAWSVKGISGPEQYF; CDR3 DNA: TGTGCCTGGAGTGTAAAGGGAATCAGCGGCCCCGAGCAGTACTTC
D gene: TRBD1; clone size: NA; V gene: TRBV30; J gene: TRBJ2-3; CDR3 protein: CAWSDRGRGLTDTQYF; CDR3 DNA: TGTGCCTGGAGTGACAGGGGTAGGGGTCTCACAGATACGCAGTATTTT
D gene: NA; clone size: NA; V gene: TRBV5-1; J gene: TRBJ2-3; CDR3 protein: CASSSLGGRTDTQYF; CDR3 DNA: TGCGCCAGCAGCTCGTTAGGAGGGAGGACAGATACGCAGTATTTT
D gene: NA; clone size: NA; V gene: TRBV7-2; J gene: TRBJ2-7; CDR3 protein: CASSLGPQGNYEQYF; CDR3 DNA: TGTGCCAGCAGCTTAGGACCCCAGGGGAACTACGAGCAGTACTTC
D gene: NA; clone size: NA; V gene: TRBV3-1/TRBV3-2; J gene: TRBJ2-1; CDR3 protein: CASSQGSVSYNEQFF; CDR3 DNA: TGTGCCAGCAGCCAAGGTAGCGTCTCCTACAATGAGCAGTTCTTC
D gene: TRBD1; clone size: NA; V gene: TRBV10-3; J gene: TRBJ1-4; CDR3 protein: CAIRGTGTNEKLFF; CDR3 DNA: TGTGCCATCAGGGGGACAGGTACTAATGAAAAACTGTTTTTT
D gene: NA; clone size: few; V gene: TRBV7-9; J gene: TRBJ2-1; CDR3 protein: CASSYGQHSYNEQFF; CDR3 DNA: TGTGCCAGCAGCTACGGACAGCACTCCTACAATGAGCAGTTCTTC
D gene: TRBD1; clone size: NA; V gene: TRBV27; J gene: TRBJ2-5; CDR3 protein: CASSSAQGALHQETQYF; CDR3 DNA: TGTGCCAGCAGTTCCGCACAGGGGGCCCTGCATCAAGAGACCCAGTACTTC
D gene: NA; clone size: NA; V gene: TRBV24-1; J gene: TRBJ2-1; CDR3 protein: CATSGWGGDEQFF; CDR3 DNA: TGTGCCACCAGTGGGTGGGGCGGCGATGAGCAGTTCTTC
D gene: NA; clone size: NA; V gene: TRBV5-1; J gene: TRBJ2-1; CDR3 protein: CASSSGDSWSSYNEQFF; CDR3 DNA: TGCGCCAGCAGCTCCGGGGACTCATGGAGCTCCTACAATGAGCAGTTCTTC
D gene: NA; clone size: NA; V gene: TRBV7-9; J gene: TRBJ2-1; CDR3 protein: CASSLLEDSLLYNEQFF; CDR3 DNA: TGTGCCAGCAGCTTATTGGAAGACTCGTTATTATACAATGAGCAGTTCTTC
D gene: NA; clone size: once; V gene: TRBV20-1; J gene: TRBJ1-5; CDR3 protein: CSASRRDYSNQPQHF; CDR3 DNA: TGCAGTGCTAGTCGCAGGGATTATAGCAATCAGCCCCAGCATTTT